These 21 T cell receptor beta chains were all obtained from the same sample, sequenced in a study of Ad26.COV2.S vaccination and SARS-CoV-2 variants. Data came from immunoSEQ multiplex PCR; TCRdb stores just in-frame clones and leaves some out. The sample comprises more than 400,000 clones, 92% of which are singletons, and 1.5% to 2% rests with the top ten. Treatment: 15 to 20 received Ad26.COV2.S at low or high dose, single or two shots; about 5 received placebo; per-sample allocation not given. Specimens were obtained on day 63 following the first vaccine or placebo injection. Sequenced material: peripheral blood, taken in a trial of Ad26.COV2.S vaccine versus placebo. The receptors originated from a person aged 18-60 years who received the Ad26.COV2.S COVID-19 vaccine or a placebo.

This CDR3 reads CASSEYRAYNEQFF. CDR3 sequence (DNA): TGTGCCAGCAGTGAGTACCGGGCATACAATGAGCAGTTCTTC. The chain employs TRBV28 and TRBJ2-1; no clear D. The CDR3 spans 14 residues. Germline V gives CDR1 MDHEN, CDR2 SYDVKM. The germline V and J ends were trimmed by 5 bases and 4 bases, with 12 bases remaining between them.

This clone has a single count. CDR3 sequence reads: CASSLVDNWDTGELFF. For the CDR3, the DNA is TGTGCCAGCAGCTTAGTGGACAATTGGGACACCGGGGAGCTGTTTTTT. The genes are TRBV7-9 and TRBJ2-2; D perhaps matches TRBD1 (5 bases). The V gene's germline CDR1 is SEHNR and CDR2 FQNEAQ (reference sequence). Trimming cost V 1 base and J 3 bases, with 12 bases left between them. This CDR3 comprises 16 residues.

Only one count was recorded for this clone. J is TRBJ2-6 and V is TRBV12-3 or TRBV12-4, with no clear D. With 8 bases removed from V and 6 bases from J, the gap between germline ends came to 5 bases. CDR3 length: 11 residues. CDR3 sequence: CASAEANVLTF. CDR3 nucleotides: TGTGCCAGCGCCGAGGCCAACGTCCTGACTTTC.

This clone was counted a few times. The V call is TRBV7-9, the J call TRBJ1-6; no firm D call. CDR1 is SEHNR and CDR2 is FQNEAQ in the germline V gene (reference sequence). This CDR3 region has 14 residues. The V gene lost 1 base and the J gene lost 13 bases, with 14 bases spanning the gap. CDR3 sequence: CASSLDVSGTPLHF. The CDR3 coding sequence is TGTGCCAGCAGCTTAGATGTGTCTGGCACGCCCCTCCACTTT.

The chain uses TRBV19 and TRBJ2-7; TRBD2 agrees at 9 bases. The trim removed 3 bases at V and 5 bases at J, leaving 5 bases unmatched. Germline assignment: CDR1 LNHDA and CDR2 SQIVND (reference sequence). This CDR3 has 14 amino acids. CDR3 residues: CASSIVLAGNEQYF. DNA for the CDR3: TGTGCCAGTAGTATTGTTCTAGCGGGGAACGAGCAGTACTTC.

This clone was seen only once. This chain joins TRBV30 and TRBJ1-2; a weak D match, TRBD1 (5 bases). The V and J ends lost 4 bases and 0 bases respectively, with 12 bases between them. In germline, CDR1 is GTSNPN, CDR2 SVGIG (reference sequence). There are 14 residues in the CDR3. CDR3 region: CAWTRQNPNYGYTF. Written as DNA, the CDR3 is TGTGCCTGGACCCGACAGAACCCTAACTATGGCTACACCTTC.

The chain employs TRBV7-9 and TRBJ2-2, with a tentative D call TRBD2 (5 bases). Trimming shortened V by 0 bases and J by 5 bases, and 13 bases separated the two germline ends. This CDR3 spans 16 amino acids. Looked up from germline, CDR1 is SEHNR and CDR2 is FQNEAQ (reference sequence). CDR3 nucleotide sequence: TGTGCCAGCAGCTTAGCTCCGGGAACCAAGACCGGGGAGCTGTTTTTT. This gives the protein CASSLAPGTKTGELFF.

The chain couples TRBV5-6 to TRBJ2-5; tentatively, D is TRBD1 or TRBD2 (5 bases each). The germline V gene has CDR1 SGHDT and CDR2 YYEEEE. V was trimmed by 1 base and J by 0 bases, leaving 16 bases between them. This CDR3 region has 17 residues. The CDR3 loop reads CASSLLGETGHQETQYF. The CDR3 DNA reads TGTGCCAGCAGCTTGTTGGGGGAGACCGGGCACCAAGAGACCCAGTACTTC.

The rearrangement links TRBV5-1 to TRBJ1-3; D remains ambiguous. Trimming took off 5 bases at V and 1 base at J, with 16 bases between the two ends. The CDR3 has 16 amino acids. Germline CDR1 reads SGHRS; CDR2 reads YFSETQ. The CDR3 DNA reads as TGCGCCAGCAGTCCTCTGACTGTACCATCTGGAAACACCATATATTTT. Encoded protein: CASSPLTVPSGNTIYF.

The DNA for the CDR3 is TGCGCCAGCAGCCAAGTGCGGGGCTCCTACAATGAGCAGTTCTTC. Translating it yields CASSQVRGSYNEQFF. The chain carries TRBV4-3 and TRBJ2-1; perhaps TRBD2 as D (6 bases). V lost 1 base, J lost 0 bases, and 7 bases lay in between. The germline V gene encodes CDR1 LGHNA and CDR2 YSLEER. The CDR3 has 15 residues.

In regard to this clone: Within the sample, other DNA sequences also encode this same CDR3. This sequence joins TRBV18 and TRBJ2-7; 9 nucleotides match TRBD1. V shed 3 bases, J shed 4 bases, and the junction held 4 bases outside the gene matches. The CDR3 length is 14 residues. Germline V gives CDR1 KGHSH, CDR2 LQKENI. DNA of the CDR3: TGTGCCAGCTCACCTCCGGGACAGGGATACGAGCAGTACTTC. This codes for CASSPPGQGYEQYF.

The V call is TRBV13, the J call TRBJ2-3; 8 bases match TRBD1. CDR3 length: 15 residues. J lost 5 bases, V lost 5 bases, and 9 bases had no gene match. CDR1 and CDR2 from the germline V gene are PRHDT and FYEKMQ (reference sequence). CDR3 in amino acids: CASSPRQGMVDTQYF. The CDR3 DNA is TGTGCCAGCAGCCCCCGACAGGGGATGGTAGATACGCAGTATTTT. Variable domain in full (rest from reference TRBV13 and TRBJ2-3): AAGVIQSPRHLIKEKRETATLKCYPIPRHDTVYWYQQGPGQDPQFLISFYEKMQSDKGSIPDRFSAQQFSDYHSELNMSSLELGDSALYFCASSPRQGMVDTQYFGPGTRLTVL.

This sequence joins TRBV7-9 and TRBJ1-1; a possible D gene is TRBD1 (5 bases). V dropped 1 base and J dropped 6 bases, with 9 bases sitting between them. The CDR3 totals 13 residues. Looked up from germline, CDR1 is SEHNR and CDR2 is FQNEAQ (reference sequence). CDR3 sequence: CASSLGWGAEAFF. CDR3 nucleotides: TGTGCCAGCAGCTTAGGGTGGGGGGCTGAAGCTTTCTTT.

The chain is built from TRBV11-2 and TRBJ2-7, with a possible D match to TRBD1 (6 bases). The germline V and J ends were trimmed by 5 bases and 6 bases, with 20 bases remaining between them. The CDR3 covers 15 residues. Germline V gene lookup returns CDR1 SGHAT and CDR2 FQNNGV. The CDR3 here is CASSPNRDKLSEQYF. The CDR3 DNA reads TGTGCCAGCAGCCCAAACCGGGACAAGTTAAGCGAGCAGTACTTC.

The chain uses TRBV5-1 and TRBJ2-7, with 8 nucleotides matching TRBD1. The CDR3 spans 16 residues. The germline V gene has CDR1 SGHRS and CDR2 YFSETQ. V dropped 0 bases and J dropped 4; count of bases not matched to a gene: 9. The CDR3 is CASSLDPGGVSYEQYF. The DNA for the CDR3 is TGCGCCAGCAGCTTGGATCCAGGGGGCGTGTCTTACGAGCAGTACTTC.

The chain couples TRBV28 to TRBJ1-1, with TRBD1 matching 7 bases. The V gene end was trimmed by 5 bases and the J gene end by 7 bases; junction bases not matched to a gene: 13. Germline values: CDR1 MDHEN, CDR2 SYDVKM. This CDR3 contains 15 residues. The CDR3 reads CASSTNRRGSGEAFF. CDR3 coding DNA: TGTGCCAGCAGTACCAACCGCAGGGGGTCGGGTGAAGCTTTCTTT. The full variable domain, its missing parts supplied by reference TRBV28 and TRBJ1-1, is DVKVTQSSRYLVKRTGEKVFLECVQDMDHENMFWYRQDPGLGLRLIYFSYDVKMKEKGDIPEGYSVSREKKERFSLILESASTNQTSMYLCASSTNRRGSGEAFFGQGTRLTVV.

V and J are TRBV3-1 (or the pseudogene TRBV3-2) and TRBJ2-7; D is ambiguous. This CDR3 region has 14 residues. Germline CDR1 is LGHDT and CDR2 is YNNKEL (reference sequence). Between the trimmed V and J ends, which lost 1 base and 7 bases, there was a span of 14 bases. The DNA for the CDR3 is TGTGCCAGCAGCCAAGGTGTGGGTCATCGTGAGCAGTACTTC. Translation gives CASSQGVGHREQYF.

V and J are TRBV18 and TRBJ2-5; no reliable D call. The V gene's germline CDR1 is KGHSH and CDR2 LQKENI. Trimming shortened V by 5 bases and J by 1 base, and 8 bases separated the two germline ends. CDR3 length: 13 amino acids. CDR3 coding DNA: TGTGCCAGCTCAACATCCATCCAAGAGACCCAGTACTTC. It yields the protein CASSTSIQETQYF.

The chain carries TRBV18 and TRBJ1-5; D is unclear. The CDR3 runs to 14 residues. Germline CDR1 and CDR2: KGHSH and LQKENI. The germline V and J ends were trimmed by 3 bases and 3 bases, with 9 bases remaining between them. The DNA for the CDR3 is TGTGCCAGCTCACCCGGACCGGACAATCAGCCCCAGCATTTT. This sequence encodes CASSPGPDNQPQHF.

The genes are TRBV7-2 and TRBJ1-4; D is unclear. This CDR3 spans 16 amino acids. Trimming pared 3 bases from V and 3 bases from J, leaving 14 bases between. CDR1 is SGHTA and CDR2 is FQGNSA in the germline V gene. The CDR3 region is CASSFGPAGPNEKLFF. CDR3 sequence (DNA): TGTGCCAGCAGCTTCGGCCCCGCAGGACCTAATGAAAAACTGTTTTTT.

The chain combines TRBV28 with TRBJ2-1; D is possibly TRBD2 (6 bases). CDR1 is MDHEN and CDR2 is SYDVKM in the germline V gene. V lost 1 base, J lost 7 bases, and 17 bases lay in between. The CDR3 consists of 16 residues. CDR3 sequence: CASSLSGQGGGNEQFF. The CDR3 DNA follows: TGTGCCAGCAGTTTATCCGGCCAGGGAGGTGGGAATGAGCAGTTCTTC.